This T cell receptor (beta chain) was observed in a study of cytomegalovirus exposure and HLA in healthy donors. Trimming removed 2 bases from V and 0 bases from J, with 8 bases in between. The CDR3 runs to 15 residues. Germline CDR1 reads KGHSY; CDR2 reads FQNENV. Though nominally healthy at sampling, donors likely had unrecorded immune exposures. Study conclusions and caveats: In a later analysis, TCR beta V- and J-gene trimming was associated with a missense DCLRE1C variant. CMV serostatus alone was available as immune exposure information. The authors listed about 170 TCR beta chains as cytomegalovirus-associated.

PCR employed 60 Vbeta and 13 Jbeta primers. Assay used: immunoSEQ multiplex PCR; TCRdb lists only in-frame clones, some missing. The sample has about 130,000 clones, roughly three quarters seen once. With regard to this clone: Its antigen remains unknown.

Input material: PBMCs. V usage is TRBV16 and J usage is TRBJ2-1, with a tentative D call TRBD2 (5 bases). This receptor was taken from a woman aged 35 to 49 in good health and CMV-seronegative. The DNA for the CDR3 is TGTGCCAGCAGCCAACTCAGCGGCTCCTACAATGAGCAGTTCTTC. Translated, it gives CASSQLSGSYNEQFF. Using reference TRBV16 and TRBJ2-1 for the parts outside the CDR3, the full variable domain is GEEVAQTPKHLVRGEGQKAKLYCAPIKGHSYVFWYQQVLKNEFKFLISFQNENVFDETGMPKERFSAKCLPNSPCSLEIQATKLEDSAVYFCASSQLSGSYNEQFFGPGTRLTVL.